The sample holds a few counts of the clone carrying this T cell receptor (beta chain). What it binds is not known. PCR involved 60 Vbeta and 13 Jbeta primers. Generated by immunoSEQ multiplex PCR, the TCRdb table keeps only in-frame clones and is missing some. The table lists about 200,000 clones, less than 90% of them singletons. V shed 7 bases, J shed 0 bases, and the junction held 8 bases outside the gene matches. Germline-derived CDR1 and CDR2 are SGHRS and YFSETQ. This CDR3 comprises 16 residues. This sample was taken from a study of cytomegalovirus exposure and HLA in healthy donors. Study background: An earlier analysis identified 95 million to 120 million unique TCR beta sequences in about 180 million T cells. Study outcomes and limitations: Overall, approximately 150 TCR beta chains were annotated as cytomegalovirus-associated. Productive rates of about 90% or about 30% were seen for most TCR beta V segments in an earlier analysis.

This sequence originates from a woman aged 25 to 45 in good health and CMV-seronegative. Sequencing was carried out using PBMCs. The chain couples TRBV5-1 to TRBJ2-2; 8 positions agree with TRBD2. CDR3 coding DNA: TGCGCCAGCTTCGACGGGGGGGCCACGAACACCGGGGAGCTGTTTTTT. It yields the protein CASFDGGATNTGELFF.